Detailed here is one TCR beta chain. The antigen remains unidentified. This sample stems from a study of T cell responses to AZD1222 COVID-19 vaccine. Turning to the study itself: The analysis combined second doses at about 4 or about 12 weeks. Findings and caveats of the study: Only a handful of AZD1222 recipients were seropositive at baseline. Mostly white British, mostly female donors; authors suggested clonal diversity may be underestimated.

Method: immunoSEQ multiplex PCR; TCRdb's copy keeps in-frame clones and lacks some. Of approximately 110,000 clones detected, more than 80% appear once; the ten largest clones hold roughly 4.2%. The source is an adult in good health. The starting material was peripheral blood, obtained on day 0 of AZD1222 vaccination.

The CDR3 sequence is CASSNGASGANVLTF. The CDR3 DNA is TGTGCCAGCAGCAATGGAGCTTCTGGGGCCAACGTCCTGACTTTC. The chain links TRBV28 to TRBJ2-6; D is unresolved. Germline V gene data show CDR1 as MDHEN and CDR2 as SYDVKM. The V and J ends lost 6 bases and 1 base respectively, with 10 bases between them. The CDR3 length is 15 residues. Using reference TRBV28 and TRBJ2-6 for the parts outside the CDR3, the full variable domain is DVKVTQSSRYLVKRTGEKVFLECVQDMDHENMFWYRQDPGLGLRLIYFSYDVKMKEKGDIPEGYSVSREKKERFSLILESASTNQTSMYLCASSNGASGANVLTFGAGSRLTVL.